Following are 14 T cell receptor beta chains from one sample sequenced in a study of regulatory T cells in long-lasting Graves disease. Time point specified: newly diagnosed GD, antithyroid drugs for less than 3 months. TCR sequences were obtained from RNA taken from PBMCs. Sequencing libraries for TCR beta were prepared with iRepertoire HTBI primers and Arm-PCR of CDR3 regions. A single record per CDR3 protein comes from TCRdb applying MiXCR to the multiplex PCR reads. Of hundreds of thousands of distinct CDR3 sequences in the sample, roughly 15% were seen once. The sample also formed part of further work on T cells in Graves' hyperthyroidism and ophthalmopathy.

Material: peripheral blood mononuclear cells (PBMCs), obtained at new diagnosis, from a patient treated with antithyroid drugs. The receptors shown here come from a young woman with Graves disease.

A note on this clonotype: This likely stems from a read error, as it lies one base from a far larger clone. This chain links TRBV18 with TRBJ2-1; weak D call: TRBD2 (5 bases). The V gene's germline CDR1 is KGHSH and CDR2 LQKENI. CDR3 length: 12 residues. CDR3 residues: CVSSPLGNEQFF. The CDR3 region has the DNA TGTGTCAGCTCACCACTAGGGAATGAGCAGTTCTTC. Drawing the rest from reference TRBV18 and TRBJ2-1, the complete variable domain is NAGVMQNPRHLVRRRGQEARLRCSPMKGHSHVYWYRQLPEEGLKFMVYLQKENIIDESGMPKERFSAEFPKEGPSILRIQQVVRGDSAAYFCVSSPLGNEQFFGPGTRLTVL.

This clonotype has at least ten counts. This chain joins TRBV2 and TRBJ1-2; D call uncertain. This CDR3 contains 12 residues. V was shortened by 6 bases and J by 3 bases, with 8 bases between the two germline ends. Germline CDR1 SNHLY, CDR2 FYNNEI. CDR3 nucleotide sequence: TGTGCCAGCAGGTGGGAGTACTATGGCTACACCTTC. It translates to CASRWEYYGYTF. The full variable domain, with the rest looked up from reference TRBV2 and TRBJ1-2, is EPEVTQTPSHQVTQMGQEVILRCVPISNHLYFYWYRQILGQKVEFLVSFYNNEISEKSEIFDDQFSVERPDGSNFTLKIRSTKLEDSAMYFCASRWEYYGYTFGSGTRLTVV.

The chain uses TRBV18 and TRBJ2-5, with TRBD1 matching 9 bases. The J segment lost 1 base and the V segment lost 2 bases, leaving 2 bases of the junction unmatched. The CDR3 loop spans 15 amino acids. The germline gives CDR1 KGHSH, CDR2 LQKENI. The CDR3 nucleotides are TGTGCCAGCTCACCAATGGGACAGGGCCAAGAGACCCAGTACTTC. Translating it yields CASSPMGQGQETQYF.

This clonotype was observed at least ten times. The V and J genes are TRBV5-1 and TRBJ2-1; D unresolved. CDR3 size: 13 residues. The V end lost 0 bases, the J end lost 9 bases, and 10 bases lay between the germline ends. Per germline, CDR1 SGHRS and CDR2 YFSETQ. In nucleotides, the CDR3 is TGCGCCAGCAGCTTGGGGCTAGAGTCTGAGCAGTTCTTC. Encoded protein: CASSLGLESEQFF.

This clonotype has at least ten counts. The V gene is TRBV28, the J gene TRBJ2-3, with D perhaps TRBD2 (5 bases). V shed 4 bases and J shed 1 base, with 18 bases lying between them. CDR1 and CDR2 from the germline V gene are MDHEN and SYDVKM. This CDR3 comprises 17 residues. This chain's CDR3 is CASSSPHPGSGTDTQYF. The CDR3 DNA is TGTGCCAGCAGTTCACCCCACCCGGGATCTGGCACAGATACGCAGTATTTT.

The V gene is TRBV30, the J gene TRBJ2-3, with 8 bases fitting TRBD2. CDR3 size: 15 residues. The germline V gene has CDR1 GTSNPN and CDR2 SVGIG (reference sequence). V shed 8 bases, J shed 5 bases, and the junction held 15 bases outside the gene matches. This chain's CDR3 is CAGTGHSGKVDTQYF. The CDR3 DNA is TGTGCCGGAACAGGGCATAGCGGGAAAGTAGATACGCAGTATTTT.

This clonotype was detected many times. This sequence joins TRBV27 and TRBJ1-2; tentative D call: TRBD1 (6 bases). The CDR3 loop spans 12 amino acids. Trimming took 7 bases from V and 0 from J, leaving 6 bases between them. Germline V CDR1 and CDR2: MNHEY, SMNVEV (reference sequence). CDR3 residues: CASTGANYGYTF. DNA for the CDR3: TGTGCCAGCACAGGGGCTAACTATGGCTACACCTTC.

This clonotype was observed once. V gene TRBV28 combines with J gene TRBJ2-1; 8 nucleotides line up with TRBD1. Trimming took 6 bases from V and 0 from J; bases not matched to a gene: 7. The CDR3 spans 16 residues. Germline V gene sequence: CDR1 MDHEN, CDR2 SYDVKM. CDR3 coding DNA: TGTGCCAGCAGAATAGGGACAGGCGGCTCCTACAATGAGCAGTTCTTC. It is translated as CASRIGTGGSYNEQFF.

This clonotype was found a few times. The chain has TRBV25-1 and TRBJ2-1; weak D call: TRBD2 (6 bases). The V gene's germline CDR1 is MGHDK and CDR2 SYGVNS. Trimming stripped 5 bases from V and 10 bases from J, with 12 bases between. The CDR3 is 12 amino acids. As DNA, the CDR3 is TGTGCCAGCAGTAGATCTAGCGCCGAGCAGTTCTTC. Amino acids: CASSRSSAEQFF.

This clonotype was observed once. The CDR3, as DNA: TGTGCCAGCAGCCTATTACTCCGGGACAGGGGCACCGGGGAGCTGTTTTTT. This sequence encodes CASSLLLRDRGTGELFF. This rearrangement joins TRBV14 to TRBJ2-2; 10 nucleotides align to TRBD1. V shed 4 bases, J shed 4 bases, and the junction held 9 bases outside the gene matches. This CDR3 has 17 residues. CDR1 is SGHDN and CDR2 is FVKESK in the germline V gene.

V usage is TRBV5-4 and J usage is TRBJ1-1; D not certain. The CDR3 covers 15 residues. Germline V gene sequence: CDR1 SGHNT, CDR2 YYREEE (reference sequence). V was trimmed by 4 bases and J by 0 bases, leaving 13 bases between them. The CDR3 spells CASSPPSSMNTEAFF. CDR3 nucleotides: TGTGCCAGCAGCCCGCCATCCAGCATGAACACTGAAGCTTTCTTT.

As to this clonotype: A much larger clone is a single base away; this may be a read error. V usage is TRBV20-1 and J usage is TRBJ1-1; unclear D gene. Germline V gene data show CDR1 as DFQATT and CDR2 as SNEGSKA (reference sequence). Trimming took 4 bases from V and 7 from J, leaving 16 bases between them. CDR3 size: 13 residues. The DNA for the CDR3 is TGCAGTGCTACCCAAGAAGGTCCCTTTGAAGCTTTCTTT. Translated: CSATQEGPFEAFF.

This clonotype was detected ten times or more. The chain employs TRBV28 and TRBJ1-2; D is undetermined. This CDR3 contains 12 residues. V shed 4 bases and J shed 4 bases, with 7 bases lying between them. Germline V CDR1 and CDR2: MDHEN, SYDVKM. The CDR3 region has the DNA TGTGCCAGCAGTTCTCTGCCCTATGGCTACACCTTC. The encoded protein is CASSSLPYGYTF.

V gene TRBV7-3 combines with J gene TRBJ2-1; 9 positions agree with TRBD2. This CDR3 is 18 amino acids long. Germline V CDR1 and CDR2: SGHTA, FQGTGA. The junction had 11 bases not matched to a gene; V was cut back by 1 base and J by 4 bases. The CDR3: CASSLRPSSGIGYNEQFF. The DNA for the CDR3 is TGTGCCAGCAGCTTAAGGCCGTCTAGCGGGATAGGTTACAATGAGCAGTTCTTC.